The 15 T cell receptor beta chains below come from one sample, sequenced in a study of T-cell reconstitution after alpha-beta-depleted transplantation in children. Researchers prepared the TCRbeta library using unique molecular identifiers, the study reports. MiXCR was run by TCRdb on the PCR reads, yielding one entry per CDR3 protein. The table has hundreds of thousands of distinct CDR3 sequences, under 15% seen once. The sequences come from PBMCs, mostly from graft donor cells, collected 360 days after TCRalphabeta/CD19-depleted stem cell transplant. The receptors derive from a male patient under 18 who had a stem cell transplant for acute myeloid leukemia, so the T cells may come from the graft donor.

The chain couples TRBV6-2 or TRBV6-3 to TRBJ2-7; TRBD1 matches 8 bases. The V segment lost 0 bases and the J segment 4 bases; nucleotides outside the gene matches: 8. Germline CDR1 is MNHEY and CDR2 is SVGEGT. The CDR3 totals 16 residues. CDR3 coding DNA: TGTGCCAGCAGTTACTCATGGCAGGGGGCTGGATACGAGCAGTACTTC. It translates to CASSYSWQGAGYEQYF.

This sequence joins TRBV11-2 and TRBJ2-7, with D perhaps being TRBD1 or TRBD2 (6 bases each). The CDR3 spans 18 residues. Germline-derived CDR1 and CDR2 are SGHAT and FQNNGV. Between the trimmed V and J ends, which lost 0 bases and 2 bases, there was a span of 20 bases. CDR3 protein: CASSLEPTGGVIPYEQYF. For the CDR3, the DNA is TGTGCCAGCAGCTTAGAGCCGACAGGAGGGGTGATCCCCTACGAGCAGTACTTC.

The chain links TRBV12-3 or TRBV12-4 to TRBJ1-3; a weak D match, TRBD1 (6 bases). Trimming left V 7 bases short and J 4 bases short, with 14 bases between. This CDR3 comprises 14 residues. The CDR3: CASNPGQPGNTIYF. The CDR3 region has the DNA TGTGCCAGCAACCCCGGACAGCCGGGAAACACCATATATTTT.

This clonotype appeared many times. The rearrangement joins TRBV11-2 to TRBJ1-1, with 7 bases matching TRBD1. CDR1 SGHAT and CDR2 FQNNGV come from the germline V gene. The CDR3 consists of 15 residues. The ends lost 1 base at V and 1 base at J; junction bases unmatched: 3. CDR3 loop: CASSLGGQSNTEAFF. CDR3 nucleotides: TGTGCCAGCAGCTTAGGGGGACAGTCGAACACTGAAGCTTTCTTT.

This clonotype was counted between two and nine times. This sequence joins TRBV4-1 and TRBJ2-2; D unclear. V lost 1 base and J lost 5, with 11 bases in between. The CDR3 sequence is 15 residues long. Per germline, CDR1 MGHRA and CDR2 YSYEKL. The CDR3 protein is CASSQAMRSTGELFF. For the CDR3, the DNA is TGCGCCAGCAGCCAAGCAATGCGGAGTACCGGGGAGCTGTTTTTT.

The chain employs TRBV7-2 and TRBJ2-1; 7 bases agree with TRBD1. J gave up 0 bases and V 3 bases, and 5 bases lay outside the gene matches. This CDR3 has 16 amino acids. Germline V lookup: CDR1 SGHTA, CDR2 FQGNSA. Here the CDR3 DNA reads TGTGCCAGCAGCTTTAGACAGGGTTTCTCCTACAATGAGCAGTTCTTC. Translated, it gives CASSFRQGFSYNEQFF.

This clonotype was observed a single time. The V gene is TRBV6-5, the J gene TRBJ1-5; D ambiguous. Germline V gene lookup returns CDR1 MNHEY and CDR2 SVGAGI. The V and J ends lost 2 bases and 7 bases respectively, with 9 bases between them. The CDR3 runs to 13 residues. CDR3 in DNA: TGTGCCAGCAGTTACGGACCGTGGCAGCCCCAGCATTTT. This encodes CASSYGPWQPQHF.

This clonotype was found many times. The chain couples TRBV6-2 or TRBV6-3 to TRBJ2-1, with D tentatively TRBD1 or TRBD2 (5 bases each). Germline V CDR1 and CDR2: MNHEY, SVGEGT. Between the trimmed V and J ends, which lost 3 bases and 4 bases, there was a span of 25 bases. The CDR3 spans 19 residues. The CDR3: CASSYQIHGDPSDYNEQFF. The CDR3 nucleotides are TGTGCCAGCAGTTATCAAATACATGGGGACCCGTCCGATTACAATGAGCAGTTCTTC.

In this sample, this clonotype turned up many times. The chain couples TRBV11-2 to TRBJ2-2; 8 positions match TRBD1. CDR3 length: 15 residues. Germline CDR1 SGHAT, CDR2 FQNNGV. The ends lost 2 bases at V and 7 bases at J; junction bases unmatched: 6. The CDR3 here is CASSLTRGRVGELFF. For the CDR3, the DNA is TGTGCCAGCAGCTTAACCAGGGGGCGGGTCGGGGAGCTGTTTTTT.

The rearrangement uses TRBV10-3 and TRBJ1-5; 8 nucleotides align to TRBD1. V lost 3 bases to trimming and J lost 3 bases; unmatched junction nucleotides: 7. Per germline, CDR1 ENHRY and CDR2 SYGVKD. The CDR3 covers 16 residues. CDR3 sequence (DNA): TGTGCCATCAGTGACGGTGGACAGGGCCCCAATCAGCCCCAGCATTTT. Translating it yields CAISDGGQGPNQPQHF.

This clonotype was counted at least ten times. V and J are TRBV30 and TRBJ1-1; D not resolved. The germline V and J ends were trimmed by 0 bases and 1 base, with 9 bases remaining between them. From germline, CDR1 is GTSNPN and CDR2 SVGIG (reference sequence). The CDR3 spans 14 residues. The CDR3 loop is CAWSVEVRNTEAFF. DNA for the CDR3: TGTGCCTGGAGTGTAGAGGTCAGGAACACTGAAGCTTTCTTT.

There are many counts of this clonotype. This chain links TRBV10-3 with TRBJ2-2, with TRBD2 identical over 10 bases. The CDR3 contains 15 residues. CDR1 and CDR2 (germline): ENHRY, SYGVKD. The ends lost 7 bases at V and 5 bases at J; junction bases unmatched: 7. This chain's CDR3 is CAINRLAGVTGELFF. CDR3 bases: TGTGCCATCAATCGGCTAGCGGGAGTAACCGGGGAGCTGTTTTTT.

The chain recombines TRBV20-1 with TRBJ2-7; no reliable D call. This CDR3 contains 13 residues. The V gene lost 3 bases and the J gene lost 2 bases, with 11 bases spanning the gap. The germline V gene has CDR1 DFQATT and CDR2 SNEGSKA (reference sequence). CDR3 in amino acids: CSASSVDPYEQYF. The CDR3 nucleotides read TGCAGTGCTAGTTCAGTCGACCCCTACGAGCAGTACTTC.

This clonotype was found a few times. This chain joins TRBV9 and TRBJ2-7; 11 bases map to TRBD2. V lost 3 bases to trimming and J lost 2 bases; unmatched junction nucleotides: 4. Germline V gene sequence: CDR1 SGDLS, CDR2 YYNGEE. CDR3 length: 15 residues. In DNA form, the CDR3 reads TGTGCCAGCAGCGAGGGACTAGCGGAACCCTACGAGCAGTACTTC. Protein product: CASSEGLAEPYEQYF.

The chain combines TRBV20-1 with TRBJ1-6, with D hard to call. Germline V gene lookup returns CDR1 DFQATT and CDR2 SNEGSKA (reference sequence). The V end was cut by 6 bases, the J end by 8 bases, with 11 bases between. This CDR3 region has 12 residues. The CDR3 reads CSAAVPDSPLHF. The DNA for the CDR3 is TGCAGTGCCGCTGTCCCGGATTCACCCCTCCACTTT.